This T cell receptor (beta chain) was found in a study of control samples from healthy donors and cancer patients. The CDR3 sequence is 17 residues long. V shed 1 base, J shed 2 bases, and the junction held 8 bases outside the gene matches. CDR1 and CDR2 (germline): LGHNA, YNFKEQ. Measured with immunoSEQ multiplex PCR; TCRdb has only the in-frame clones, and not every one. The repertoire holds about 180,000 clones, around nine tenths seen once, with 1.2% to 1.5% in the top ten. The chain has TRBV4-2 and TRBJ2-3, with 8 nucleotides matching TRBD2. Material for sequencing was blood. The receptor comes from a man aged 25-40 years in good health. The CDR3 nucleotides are TGTGCCAGCAGCCAAGGGACTAGCCGCGTCGCCACAGATACGCAGTATTTT. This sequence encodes CASSQGTSRVATDTQYF.